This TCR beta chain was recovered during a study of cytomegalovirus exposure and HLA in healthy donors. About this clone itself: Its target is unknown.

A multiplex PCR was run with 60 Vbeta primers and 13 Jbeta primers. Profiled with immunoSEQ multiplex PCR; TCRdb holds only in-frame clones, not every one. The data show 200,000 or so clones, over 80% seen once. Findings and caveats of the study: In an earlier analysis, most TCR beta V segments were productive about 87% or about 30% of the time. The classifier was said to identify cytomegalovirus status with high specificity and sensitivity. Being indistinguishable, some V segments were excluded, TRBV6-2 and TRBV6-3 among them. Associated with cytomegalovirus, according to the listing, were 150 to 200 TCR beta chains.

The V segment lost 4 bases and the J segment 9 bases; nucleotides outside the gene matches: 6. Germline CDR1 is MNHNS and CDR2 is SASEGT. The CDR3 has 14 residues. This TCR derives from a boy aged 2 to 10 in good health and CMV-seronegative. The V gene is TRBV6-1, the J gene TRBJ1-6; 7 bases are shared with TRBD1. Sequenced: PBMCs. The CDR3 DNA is TGTGCCAGCAGTGGACAGGGAGTGAGTTCACCCCTCCACTTT. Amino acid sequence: CASSGQGVSSPLHF.